This T cell receptor (beta chain) was recorded in a study of molecular identifiers for immune sequencing clone quantification. Overall study results and limits: In naive cells, under 1% of molecules belonged to clones above 20 RNA copies, against over 99% in effector cells. Barcode collisions between identical TCR molecules could shrink estimates of highly expanded clone sizes.

Turning to this clonotype: Its target is not known. A single base separates this from a much larger clone, so it may be a read error.

TCRdb reprocessed the PCR reads via MiXCR and lists one record per CDR3 protein. The profile shows under 800,000 distinct CDR3 sequences, around 25% of them singletons. The CD8+CD4-CCR7+CD45RA+ phenotype defined the sorted naive CD8 T cells. The CDR3 totals 15 residues. Germline values: CDR1 LGHNA, CDR2 YSLEER. V lost 8 bases to trimming and J lost 6 bases, with 20 bases between them. Sequenced material: naive CD8+ T cells from blood, with Jurkat cell RNA spiked in. Subset defined: FACS-sorted CD8+CD4-CCR7+CD45RA+ naive T cells. This TCR was sampled from a human donor in good health. Some libraries in this study had Jurkat cell RNA spiked in. The chain is built from TRBV4-3 and TRBJ2-1, with D unclear. CDR3 loop: CASCLTGSEINEQFF. In DNA, the CDR3 is TGCGCCAGCTGCCTTACCGGCAGCGAGATCAATGAGCAGTTCTTC.